Sequencing of this TCR beta chain was carried out in a study of OX40 agonist ivuxolimab in advanced cancers. Sequencing used immunoSEQ multiplex PCR; TCRdb keeps in-frame clones, though not all of them. This table holds fewer than 95,000 clones, around 91% found once. The CDR3 has 15 amino acids. V was cut by 6 bases and J by 0 bases, with 12 bases left in between. Germline V gives CDR1 MDHEN, CDR2 SYDVKM. Worth noting for this clone: At the DNA level, this CDR3 is encoded by other sequences in the same sample as well.

This clonotype was sampled from an adult with an advanced solid tumor such as melanoma, head and neck, liver or kidney cancer. The chain carries TRBV28 and TRBJ2-1; unclear D gene. The sample here was CD4+ or CD8+ T cells sorted from blood, taken in a trial of the OX40 agonist ivuxolimab. The CDR3 region has the DNA TGTGCCAGCAGACCCTCACTCGGCTCCTACAATGAGCAGTTCTTC. It translates to CASRPSLGSYNEQFF. The variable domain in full, with the rest retrieved from reference TRBV28 and TRBJ2-1, is DVKVTQSSRYLVKRTGEKVFLECVQDMDHENMFWYRQDPGLGLRLIYFSYDVKMKEKGDIPEGYSVSREKKERFSLILESASTNQTSMYLCASRPSLGSYNEQFFGPGTRLTVL.